The 2 T cell receptor beta chains given below trace back to one sample, sequenced in a study of CD8 T cells in ankylosing spondylitis. TCRdb fed the 5' RACE reads into MiXCR, producing one record per CDR3 protein. The sample lists 27,000 or so distinct CDR3 sequences, roughly 7.9% occurring once. The specimen was blood. The receptors here all came from a male donor with ankylosing spondylitis or in good health (not recorded which).

The chain has TRBV6-6 and TRBJ2-2; maybe TRBD1 (5 bases). The CDR3 length is 15 residues. Germline V gives CDR1 MNHNY, CDR2 SVGAGI (reference sequence). Deletions cut 0 bases from V and 6 bases from J, with 11 bases between. CDR3 residues: CASSYSGSRAGELFF. Here the CDR3 DNA reads TGTGCCAGCAGTTACTCGGGCAGCAGGGCCGGGGAGCTGTTTTTT.

This clonotype appeared a few times. The rearrangement links TRBV6-6 to TRBJ2-2; TRBD1 or TRBD2 may be the D gene (5 bases each). Per germline, CDR1 MNHNY and CDR2 SVGAGI (reference sequence). This CDR3 region has 15 residues. The V end lost 0 bases, the J end lost 3 bases, and 8 bases lay between the germline ends. CDR3 loop: CASSYSGTDTGELFF. The CDR3 DNA follows: TGTGCCAGCAGTTACTCAGGGACGGACACCGGGGAGCTGTTTTTT.